The rows below give T cell receptor beta chains drawn from one sample of a study of beta chain features in type 1 diabetes. Clones were read by immunoSEQ multiplex PCR, and TCRdb kept only the in-frame ones, dropping some. The sample has around 180,000 clones, less than 15% seen once. Material: central memory CD4+ T cells from blood. The receptor source for this set is a woman under 30 in good health. CDR3s include the opening cysteine and the closing phenylalanine or tryptophan. Fields, in order: CDR3 DNA, CDR3 protein, D gene, V gene, clone size, J gene. The D gene is left open where the match is weak. The listing skips clone size in some rows; elsewhere it reads once, few, many or a size class.

DNA: TGCGCCAGCAGTCAATGTAGGGGGGGCGACAGTAACTATGGCTACACCTTC
CDR3: CASSQCRGGDSNYGYTF
D: -
V: TRBV23-1
size: few
J: TRBJ1-2

DNA: TGCGCCAGCAGCCAAGATAGGGGGGAGACCCAGTACTTC
CDR3: CASSQDRGETQYF
D: -
V: TRBV4-1
size: few
J: TRBJ2-5

DNA: TGTGCCACCAGCAGTAACCCAGGTCGTGGTGAAAAACTGTTTTTT
CDR3: CATSSNPGRGEKLFF
D: -
V: TRBV15
size: many
J: TRBJ1-4

DNA: TGTGCCAGCAGCTTAGGACAGCTCCAAAGGCAGTACTTC
CDR3: CASSLGQLQRQYF
D: -
V: TRBV7-9
size: few
J: TRBJ2-7

DNA: TGTGCCAGCAGGCTAGCGGGTCACCAAGAGACCCAGTACTTC
CDR3: CASRLAGHQETQYF
D: TRBD2
V: TRBV7-2
size: -
J: TRBJ2-5

DNA: TGTGCCAGCTCACCACGTTCTAGGAACACCGGGGAGCTGTTTTTT
CDR3: CASSPRSRNTGELFF
D: -
V: TRBV18
size: -
J: TRBJ2-2

DNA: TGTGCCATCGGTTGGCAGGGGAGCTACAATGAGCAGTTCTTC
CDR3: CAIGWQGSYNEQFF
D: -
V: TRBV10-3
size: few
J: TRBJ2-1

DNA: TGTGCCAGCAGCTTTAACCCGCTGGACAGGGCGTCCTACGAGCAGTACTTC
CDR3: CASSFNPLDRASYEQYF
D: TRBD1
V: TRBV11-2
size: -
J: TRBJ2-7

DNA: TGTGCCAGCAGCTCTGGCCCAAGGAGGGAGCAGTACTTC
CDR3: CASSSGPRREQYF
D: -
V: TRBV11-1
size: few
J: TRBJ2-7

DNA: TGTGCCAGCAGAGCCCCAACCCAGCGGGATACGCAGTATTTT
CDR3: CASRAPTQRDTQYF
D: -
V: TRBV28
size: few
J: TRBJ2-3

DNA: TGTGCCAGCAGGACAGGCCAAAGGATCGGCTACACCTTC
CDR3: CASRTGQRIGYTF
D: -
V: TRBV2
size: few
J: TRBJ1-2

DNA: TGTGCCAGCAGCAAGATTCGGGGCACAGATACGCAGTATTTT
CDR3: CASSKIRGTDTQYF
D: -
V: TRBV7-8
size: -
J: TRBJ2-3

DNA: TGTGCCAGCACCTCTCATGGCGGGGGTTACGAGCAGTACTTC
CDR3: CASTSHGGGYEQYF
D: TRBD2
V: TRBV28
size: few
J: TRBJ2-7

DNA: TGTGCCAGCTCAGGGGACATGGCCCAACAGCCCCAGCATTTT
CDR3: CASSGDMAQQPQHF
D: -
V: TRBV18
size: few
J: TRBJ1-5

DNA: TGTGCCAGCAGCCCCCGGGGGGGGGATAATGAAAAACTGTTTTTT
CDR3: CASSPRGGDNEKLFF
D: -
V: TRBV7-2
size: few
J: TRBJ1-4

DNA: TGTGCCAGTAGCCTGGGACTAGCGGCTACCGGGGAGCTGTTTTTT
CDR3: CASSLGLAATGELFF
D: TRBD2
V: TRBV19
size: few
J: TRBJ2-2

DNA: TGTGCCAGCTCACCCTATAGCGGGAGGGCCAATGAGCAGTTCTTC
CDR3: CASSPYSGRANEQFF
D: TRBD2
V: TRBV18
size: few
J: TRBJ2-1

DNA: TGTGCCAGCTCATCCGGAGGGTATGGCTACACCTTC
CDR3: CASSSGGYGYTF
D: -
V: TRBV28
size: few
J: TRBJ1-2